This T cell receptor (beta chain) is from a study of regulatory T cells in long-lasting Graves disease. Construction of the TCR beta libraries employed iRepertoire HTBI primers in conjunction with Arm-PCR of CDR3 regions. TCRdb re-called the multiplex PCR reads with MiXCR, one entry per CDR3 protein. In the table there are about 450,000 distinct CDR3 sequences, 13% to 15% of which are singletons. This clonotype was counted only a few times. A much larger clone is a single base away; this may be a read error. Time point: newly diagnosed GD, antithyroid drugs for less than 3 months. RNA isolated from PBMCs was used to make the TCR library. The CDR3 covers 15 residues. Trimming took 4 bases from V and 6 from J; bases not matched to a gene: 6. Germline-derived CDR1 and CDR2 are MNHEY and SVGEGT. This sample also appeared in a second study, on T cells in Graves' hyperthyroidism and ophthalmopathy. As that report states: The HTBI primer set drove a first-round RT-PCR of the TCR CDR3.

The gene calls are TRBV6-2 or TRBV6-3 and TRBJ2-1; TRBD2 aligns across 10 bases. The TCR comes from a woman in her fifties or sixties with Graves disease. The sequencing here drew on peripheral blood mononuclear cells (PBMCs), taken at new diagnosis, from a patient treated with antithyroid drugs. The CDR3 loop is CASSCGASGSNEQFF. The CDR3 DNA reads as TGTGCCAGCAGTTGCGGGGCTAGCGGGAGCAATGAGCAGTTCTTC.